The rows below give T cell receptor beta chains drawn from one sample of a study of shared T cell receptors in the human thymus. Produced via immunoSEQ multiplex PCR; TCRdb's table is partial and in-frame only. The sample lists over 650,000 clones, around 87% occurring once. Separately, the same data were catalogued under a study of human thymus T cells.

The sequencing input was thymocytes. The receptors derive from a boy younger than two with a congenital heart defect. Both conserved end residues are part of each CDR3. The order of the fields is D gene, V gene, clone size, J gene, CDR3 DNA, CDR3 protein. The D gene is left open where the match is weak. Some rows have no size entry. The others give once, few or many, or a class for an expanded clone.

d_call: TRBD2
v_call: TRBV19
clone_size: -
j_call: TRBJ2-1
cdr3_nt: TGTGCCAGTAGCCCTAGACTAGCGCATCTCTCCTACAATGAGCAGTTCTTC
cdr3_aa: CASSPRLAHLSYNEQFF

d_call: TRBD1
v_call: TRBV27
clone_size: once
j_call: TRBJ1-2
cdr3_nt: TGTGCCAGCACCTGGGGACAGGGCGGGGGCTACACCTTC
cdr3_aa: CASTWGQGGGYTF

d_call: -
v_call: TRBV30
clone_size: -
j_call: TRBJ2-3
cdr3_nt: TGTGCCTGGAGTGCTACAAGGACACATTCTAGCACAGATACGCAGTATTTT
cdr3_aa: CAWSATRTHSSTDTQYF

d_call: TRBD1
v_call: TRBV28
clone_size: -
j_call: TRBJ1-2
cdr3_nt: TGTGCCAGCAGTTTCGTCTCTACAGGGGTATGTAGAAACTATGGCTACACCTTC
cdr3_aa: CASSFVSTGVCRNYGYTF

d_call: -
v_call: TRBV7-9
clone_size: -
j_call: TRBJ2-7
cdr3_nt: TGTGCCAGCAGCCCAAATGGAGCCTACGAGCAGTACTTC
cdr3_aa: CASSPNGAYEQYF

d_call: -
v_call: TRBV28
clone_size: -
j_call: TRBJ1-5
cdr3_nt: TGTGCCAGCAGTTTTCGAGTCACCCTTCGCAATCAGCCCCAGCATTTT
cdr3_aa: CASSFRVTLRNQPQHF

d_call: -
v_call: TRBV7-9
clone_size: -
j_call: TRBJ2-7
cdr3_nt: TGTGCCAGCAGCACTCACTACGAGCAGTACTTC
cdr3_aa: CASSTHYEQYF

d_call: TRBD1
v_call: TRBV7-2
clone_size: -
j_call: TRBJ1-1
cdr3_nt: TGTGCCAGCAGCTTGGACAGGGGGAACACTGAAGCTTTCTTT
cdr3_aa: CASSLDRGNTEAFF

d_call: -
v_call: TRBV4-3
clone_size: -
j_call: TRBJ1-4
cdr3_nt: TGCGCCAGCAGCCAATTCCCTAGGGGCATAAGGTTGGCAACTAATGAAAAACTGTTTTTT
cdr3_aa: CASSQFPRGIRLATNEKLFF

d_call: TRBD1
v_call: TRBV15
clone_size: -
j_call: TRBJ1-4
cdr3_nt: TGTGCCACCAGCAGAGTTACAGGGGGCCCGGATGAAAAACTGTTTTTT
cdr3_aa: CATSRVTGGPDEKLFF

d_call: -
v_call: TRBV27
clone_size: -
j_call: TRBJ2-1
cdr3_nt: TGTGCCAGCAGTTTATTGGGTCAGGACAATGAGCAGTTCTTC
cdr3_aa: CASSLLGQDNEQFF

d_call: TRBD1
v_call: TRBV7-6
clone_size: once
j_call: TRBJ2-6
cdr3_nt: TGTGCCAGCAGCTTAGCGGGACAGGGCAACTCTGGGGCCAACGTCCTGACTTTC
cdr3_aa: CASSLAGQGNSGANVLTF

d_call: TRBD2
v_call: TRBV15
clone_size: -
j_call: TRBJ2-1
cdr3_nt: TGTGCCACCAGCAGAGATCTCCCTAGCGGGAGGCCCTACAATGAGCAGTTCTTC
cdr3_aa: CATSRDLPSGRPYNEQFF

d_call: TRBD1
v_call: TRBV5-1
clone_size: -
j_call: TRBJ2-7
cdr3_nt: TGCGCCAGCAGCTGGGGACAGCGTATACGGGGCGAGCAGTACTTC
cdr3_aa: CASSWGQRIRGEQYF

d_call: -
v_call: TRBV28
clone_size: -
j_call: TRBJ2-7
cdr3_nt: TGTGCCAGCAGTTTGTACAGGAGCTCCTACGAGCAGTACTTC
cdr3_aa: CASSLYRSSYEQYF

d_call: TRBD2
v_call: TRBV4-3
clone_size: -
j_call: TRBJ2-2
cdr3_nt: TGCGCCAGCACTGTTCGGGCGGGAGAGAACGGGGAGCTGTTTTTT
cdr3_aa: CASTVRAGENGELFF

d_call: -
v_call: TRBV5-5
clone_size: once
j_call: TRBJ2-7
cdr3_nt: TGTGCCAGCAGCTTGGAGGGTGGGGCCCGAGCCGAGCAGTACTTC
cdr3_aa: CASSLEGGARAEQYF

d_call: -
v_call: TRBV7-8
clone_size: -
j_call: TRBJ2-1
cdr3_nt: TGTGCCAGCAGCCCGCGGAAAAATGAGCAGTTCTTC
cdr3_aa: CASSPRKNEQFF

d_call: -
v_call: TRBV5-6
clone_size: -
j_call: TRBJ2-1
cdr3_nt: TGTGCCAGCAGCCTAGGGGGGGTAAAGGGGAATGAGCAGTTCTTC
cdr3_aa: CASSLGGVKGNEQFF

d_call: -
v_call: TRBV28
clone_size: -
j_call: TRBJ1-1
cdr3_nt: TGTGCCAGCAGTTTATTGGGCGCTGAAGCTTTCTTT
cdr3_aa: CASSLLGAEAFF

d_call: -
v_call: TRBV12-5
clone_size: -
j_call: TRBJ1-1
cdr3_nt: TGTGCTAGTGGTCCTTCTAACACTGAAGCTTTCTTT
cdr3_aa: CASGPSNTEAFF

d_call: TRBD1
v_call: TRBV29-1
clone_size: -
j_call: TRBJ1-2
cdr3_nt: TGCAGCGTTGAAGGGACAGGCCTCGGGTATGGCTACACCTTC
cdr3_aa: CSVEGTGLGYGYTF

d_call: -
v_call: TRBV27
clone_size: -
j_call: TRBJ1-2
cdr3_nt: TGTGCCAGCAGTGGACAAGCTAACTATGGCTACACCTTC
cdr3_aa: CASSGQANYGYTF

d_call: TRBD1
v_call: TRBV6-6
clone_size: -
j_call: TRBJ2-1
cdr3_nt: TGTGCCAGCAGTTACGGGGGACAGGGTTACAATGAGCAGTTCTTC
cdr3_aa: CASSYGGQGYNEQFF

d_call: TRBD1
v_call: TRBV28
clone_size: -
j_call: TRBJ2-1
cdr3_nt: TGTGCCAGCAATAAGGACAGGGGATCCTACAATGAGCAGTTCTTC
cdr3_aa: CASNKDRGSYNEQFF

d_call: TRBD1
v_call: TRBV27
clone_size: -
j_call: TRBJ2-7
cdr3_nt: TGTGCCAGCAACGACAGGGATCGACCCTACGAGCAGTACTTC
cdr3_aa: CASNDRDRPYEQYF

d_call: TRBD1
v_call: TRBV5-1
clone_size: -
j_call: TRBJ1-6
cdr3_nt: TGCGCCAGCAGCTTGGCCCCCGGGGACAGGGTGCGATCAGGATTGACACCCCTCCACTTT
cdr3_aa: CASSLAPGDRVRSGLTPLHF

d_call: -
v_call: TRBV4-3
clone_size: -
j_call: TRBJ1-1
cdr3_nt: TGCGCCAGCAGCCCCACCACGGGGATGGGCACTGAAGCTTTCTTT
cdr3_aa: CASSPTTGMGTEAFF

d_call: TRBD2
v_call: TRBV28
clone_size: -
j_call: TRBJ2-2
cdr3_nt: TGTGCCAGCATAGGGTCGGGGTGGAGCGGGGGGAACACCGGGGAGCTGTTTTTT
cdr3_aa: CASIGSGWSGGNTGELFF

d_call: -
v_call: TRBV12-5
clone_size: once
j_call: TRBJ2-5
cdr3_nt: TGTGCTAGTGGTTTGGAATCGGACGTGGGGAGCTCGAAGAGAGAGACCCAGTACTTC
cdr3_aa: CASGLESDVGSSKRETQYF

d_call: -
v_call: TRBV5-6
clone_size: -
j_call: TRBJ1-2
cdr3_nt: TGTGCCAGCAGCTTGGGTCCCACGGGGGGGGCTAACTATGGCTACACCTTC
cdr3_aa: CASSLGPTGGANYGYTF

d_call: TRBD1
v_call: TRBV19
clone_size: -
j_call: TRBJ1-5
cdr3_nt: TGTGCCAGTAGTACCGGGACAGGGGCATTATGCAATCAGCCCCAGCATTTT
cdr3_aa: CASSTGTGALCNQPQHF

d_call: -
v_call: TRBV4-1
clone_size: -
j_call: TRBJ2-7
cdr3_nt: TGCGCCAGCAGCCAAGATAGATTCACCAACTACGAGCAGTACTTC
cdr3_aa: CASSQDRFTNYEQYF